The 2 T cell receptor beta chains below were found in one sample sequenced in a study of T cells in Graves' hyperthyroidism and ophthalmopathy. There were TCR beta CDR3 regions amplified from RNA transcripts. First-round RT-PCR of the TCR CDR3 relied on the HTBI primer set. Each CDR3 protein gets one entry after TCRdb re-called the multiplex PCR reads with MiXCR. This table holds approximately 610,000 distinct CDR3 sequences, roughly 14% found once. The material sequenced was blood. Receptors were obtained from a woman aged 40-49 years with Graves' ophthalmopathy.

The sample holds many counts of this clonotype. This rearrangement joins TRBV7-8 to TRBJ1-5; no reliable D call. This CDR3 is 15 amino acids long. Trimming took off 1 base at V and 2 bases at J, with 9 bases between the two ends. The germline gives CDR1 SGHVS, CDR2 FQNEAQ. CDR3 amino acids: CASSLGTLGNQPQHF. CDR3 coding DNA: TGTGCCAGCAGCTTAGGCACCCTGGGCAATCAGCCCCAGCATTTT.

At least ten counts were recorded for this clonotype. The V and J genes are TRBV10-2 and TRBJ1-2; no clear D gene. V gave up 2 bases and J gave up 8 bases, with 12 bases separating them. Germline CDR1 is WSHSY and CDR2 is SAAADI. This CDR3 contains 13 residues. The chain's CDR3 is CASSEEALEGYTF. As DNA, the CDR3 is TGCGCCAGCAGTGAGGAGGCACTGGAGGGCTACACCTTC.